A single sample is the source of the 21 T cell receptor beta chains below, sequenced in a study of tumor-infiltrating lymphocytes in primary liver carcinoma. Both RNA and DNA were isolated together from roughly 20-30 mg of bulk tissue that had not been sorted. TCR beta cDNA came from roughly 550 ng total RNA, primed with a constant-region primer. Construction of TCR beta libraries relied on three successive nested multiplex PCR rounds employing slightly modified ARM-PCR. A C-beta reverse primer was combined with TRBV1-TRBV30 forward primers in the first two PCR rounds, and each round had roughly 11 cycles. A single record per CDR3 protein comes from TCRdb applying MiXCR to the multiplex PCR reads. The sample includes roughly 70,000 distinct CDR3 sequences, about two thirds of them seen just once. The source material was liver tumor tissue from sampling region 4. Subset given: tumor region T4, right-lateral pole. The receptors derive from a man aged 40-49 years with primary liver carcinoma and hepatitis B virus infection.

This clonotype was recorded a few times. The junction does not match germline at one end; this may be a read error. The rearrangement joins TRBV4-2 to TRBJ2-1; 8 bases map to TRBD2. The CDR3 loop spans 15 amino acids. Germline CDR1 reads LGHNA; CDR2 reads YNFKEQ. CDR3: CVSSLLAGSHNEQFF. CDR3 nucleotides: TGTGTCAGCAGCCTCCTAGCGGGTAGCCACAATGAGCAGTTCTTC.

This clonotype was seen repeatedly, ten times or more. This chain connects TRBV6-2 or TRBV6-3 to TRBJ2-1; D not resolved. Per germline, CDR1 MNHEY and CDR2 SVGEGT. V was clipped by 2 bases and J by 0 bases, with 14 bases between them. The CDR3 runs 17 residues. The DNA of the CDR3 is TGTGCCAGCAGTTACGTGGCAGGCCGGAGCTCCTACAATGAGCAGTTCTTC. This translates into CASSYVAGRSSYNEQFF.

With respect to this clonotype: A read error may be the cause here, since a much bigger clone is one base away. The CDR3 coding sequence is TGTGCCAGCAGCTTGCAAGGGTTATACAATGAGCAGTTCTTC. Protein sequence: CASSLQGLYNEQFF. This chain connects TRBV6-2 or TRBV6-3 to TRBJ2-1, with D unresolved. The V and J ends lost 6 bases and 4 bases respectively, with 13 bases between them. The CDR3 loop spans 14 amino acids. The germline gives CDR1 MNHEY, CDR2 SVGEGT.

Comment on this clonotype: A much larger clonotype is one base distant, so this may be a read error. This chain links TRBV11-1 with TRBJ2-7; D gene unclear. Trimming took off 6 bases at V and 9 bases at J, with 18 bases between the two ends. The CDR3 extends over 13 amino acids. Germline V lookup: CDR1 SGHAT, CDR2 FQDESV (reference sequence). The CDR3, as DNA: TGTGCCAGCAGGGAGAAGCGATCCTACATGCAGTACTTC. Its protein product is CASREKRSYMQYF.

Worth noting for this clonotype: Its ends do not fully match the called genes, so a read error is possible. The chain uses TRBV28 and TRBJ2-3; 13 nucleotides line up with TRBD2. This CDR3 is 15 amino acids long. Germline V gives CDR1 MDHEN, CDR2 SYDVKM. CDR3 DNA: TGTGTCAGCAGTTTTGCGGGACTAGCGGGGGATACGCAGTATTTT. This gives the protein CVSSFAGLAGDTQYF.

This clonotype came up a few times. The CDR3 here is CASSYTSGTSVVSTDTQYF. The CDR3 DNA sequence: TGTGCCAGCAGCTATACATCCGGGACTAGCGTTGTGAGCACAGATACGCAGTATTTT. This chain connects TRBV14 to TRBJ2-3; 10 positions match TRBD2. Germline V gene lookup returns CDR1 SGHDN and CDR2 FVKESK. The CDR3 is 19 residues long. The V gene end was trimmed by 5 bases and the J gene end by 0 bases; junction bases not matched to a gene: 14. Filled out from reference TRBV14 and TRBJ2-3, the complete variable domain reads EAGVTQFPSHSVIEKGQTVTLRCDPISGHDNLYWYRRVMGKEIKFLLHFVKESKQDESGMPNNRFLAERTGGTYSTLKVQPAELEDSGVYFCASSYTSGTSVVSTDTQYFGPGTRLTVL.

This chain uses TRBV6-2 or TRBV6-3 with TRBJ2-1; 7 bases line up with TRBD2. This CDR3 contains 14 residues. V was pared by 2 bases and J by 13 bases, with 11 bases of the junction left unmatched. Germline CDR1 reads MNHEY; CDR2 reads SVGEGT. CDR3 residues: CASSYRRERPCQFF. For the CDR3, the DNA is TGTGCCAGCAGTTACCGGCGGGAGCGCCCCTGTCAGTTCTTC.

As to this clonotype: Compared with germline, one end of the junction differs, possibly owing to a read error. V gene TRBV6-1 combines with J gene TRBJ2-2; 11 bases agree with TRBD2. Germline loops: CDR1 MNHNS, CDR2 SASEGT. There are 14 residues in the CDR3. As DNA, the CDR3 is TGTGCCAGGGGGGGACTAGCGGTGACCGGGGAGCTGTTATTT. Residues: CARGGLAVTGELLF.

In this sample, this clonotype turned up a few times. The chain couples TRBV6-1 to TRBJ1-1; no definite D call. The CDR3 runs 13 residues. CDR1 and CDR2 (germline): MNHNS, SASEGT. V gave up 6 bases and J gave up 1 base, with 9 bases separating them. In DNA, the CDR3 is TGTGCCAGCAGGATACTTGGGAACACTGAAGCTTTCTTT. Encoded protein: CASRILGNTEAFF.

With respect to this clonotype: A much larger clone is a single base away; this may be a read error. Here the CDR3 DNA reads TGCGCCAGCAGCCTCGGGGGGTTTACTGAAGCTCTCTTT. It specifies CASSLGGFTEALF. V usage is TRBV4-3 and J usage is TRBJ1-1; a possible D gene is TRBD1 (5 bases). Germline CDR1 is LGHNA and CDR2 is YSLEER. The CDR3 length is 13 residues.

This clonotype was counted ten times or more. The chain combines TRBV19 with TRBJ1-2, with D maybe TRBD1 (5 bases). Per germline, CDR1 LNHDA and CDR2 SQIVND (reference sequence). V lost 4 bases and J 3 bases, leaving 18 bases between the germline ends. The CDR3 is 16 amino acids. In DNA form, the CDR3 reads TGTGCCAGTAGTACATCCGGGACCCCAATGCACTATGGCTACACCTTC. Amino acid sequence: CASSTSGTPMHYGYTF.

The CDR3 sequence is CASRTRSTGELFF. In nucleotides, the CDR3 is TGTGCCAGCAGAACTAGGAGCACCGGGGAGCTGTTTTTT. This chain connects TRBV7-9 to TRBJ2-2; possible D gene TRBD2, 5 bases. Between the trimmed V and J ends, which lost 6 bases and 4 bases, there was a span of 9 bases. Germline V gene sequence: CDR1 SEHNR, CDR2 FQNEAQ (reference sequence). This CDR3 comprises 13 residues.

This clonotype was counted a single time. An end of the junction differs from the germline gene, which may be a read error. This chain connects TRBV29-1 to TRBJ2-1; 7 nucleotides agree with TRBD2. The CDR3 has 13 amino acids. In germline, CDR1 is SQVTM, CDR2 ANQGSEA. In DNA, the CDR3 is TGCAGCGTTGCCCAACGGGAGGACGGTGAGCTGTTCTTC. Protein product: CSVAQREDGELFF.

Note on this clonotype: This could be a read error, since a much larger clone is one nucleotide away. V and J are TRBV5-4 and TRBJ2-5; D is perhaps TRBD2 (6 bases). The CDR3 consists of 14 residues. From germline, CDR1 is SGHNT and CDR2 YYREEE (reference sequence). The V end was cut by 4 bases, the J end by 5 bases, with 15 bases between. This CDR3 reads CASSPAQEGETQYF. The CDR3 DNA follows: TGTGCCAGCAGCCCAGCACAGGAGGGGGAGACCCAGTACTTC.

In the case of this clonotype: A read error is possible here, since a much larger clone lies one base away. The chain couples TRBV4-3 to TRBJ2-7; TRBD2 matches 8 bases. The germline V gene encodes CDR1 LGHNA and CDR2 YSLEER. The CDR3 sequence is 16 residues long. The V segment lost 0 bases and the J segment 4 bases; nucleotides outside the gene matches: 8. The CDR3: CASSQEMGTRFYEQYF. In DNA, the CDR3 is TGCGCCAGCAGCCAAGAGATGGGGACTAGGTTTTACGAGCAGTACTTC.

Note on this clonotype: This may arise from a read error, as a much more abundant clone is one base away. This chain uses TRBV15 with TRBJ2-1; 8 bases are shared with TRBD2. Per the germline V gene, CDR1 is LNHNV and CDR2 is YYDKDF (reference sequence). V gave up 4 bases and J gave up 5 bases; unmatched junction bases: 4. The CDR3 contains 14 residues. The CDR3 protein is CATSKGAGDNEQFF. The CDR3 DNA is TGTGCCACCAGCAAAGGAGCGGGAGACAATGAGCAGTTCTTC.

As to this clonotype: Sequence at one end of the junction differs from germline and may be a read error. CDR3 DNA sequence: TGTGCCAGTAGCTTACGTCTAGCGGGAGAGGTAGAAGACAATGAGCAGTTCTTC. Translation: CASSLRLAGEVEDNEQFF. The chain couples TRBV7-9 to TRBJ2-1; 10 bases agree with TRBD2. CDR1 SEHNR and CDR2 FQNEAQ come from the germline V gene (reference sequence). CDR3 length: 18 residues.

By sample fraction, this clonotype is medium-sized. The chain links TRBV6-5 to TRBJ2-2, with no clear D. Germline V lookup: CDR1 MNHEY, CDR2 SVGAGI. The V end lost 2 bases, the J end lost 4 bases, and 8 bases lay between the germline ends. The CDR3 runs 14 residues. This CDR3 reads CASSYAQSTGELFF. The CDR3 nucleotides are TGTGCCAGCAGTTACGCCCAGAGCACCGGGGAGCTGTTTTTT.

This clonotype was recorded at least ten times. The rearrangement links TRBV6-1 to TRBJ2-1; 7 bases agree with TRBD2. With V trimmed by 2 bases and J by 4 bases, 5 bases remained unmatched. This CDR3 contains 15 residues. Per germline, CDR1 MNHNS and CDR2 SASEGT. The CDR3 loop is CASSEWGGGYNEQFF. CDR3 coding DNA: TGTGCCAGCAGTGAATGGGGGGGGGGTTACAATGAGCAGTTCTTC.

This clonotype has just a few counts. Here the CDR3 omits its conserved ending phenylalanine or tryptophan, so a read error is the likely source. The chain recombines TRBV29-1 with TRBJ1-1; D not certain. The CDR3 has 10 residues. Per the germline V gene, CDR1 is SQVTM and CDR2 is ANQGSEA. The CDR3 loop is CSVLDTKAFL. CDR3 nucleotides: TGCAGCGTACTTGACACTAAAGCTTTCCTT.

Turning to this clonotype: The conserved closing phenylalanine or tryptophan is absent in this CDR3, likely reflecting a read error. It is unclear where the CDR3 begins or ends on the DNA, so no DNA is shown, and the CDR3 is as TCRdb lists it. The chain employs TRBV4-1 and TRBJ2-2; the D call of TRBD1 is as the table states it, not checked on the DNA. Germline CDR1 is MGHRA and CDR2 is YSYEKL. Inclusive of both ends, the CDR3 amounts to 17 amino acids. This CDR3 is CASSQDQQGAQNGELSC.